The clone carrying this TCR beta chain showed up just a few times. Its antigen is unidentified. Additional DNA sequences in this sample encode the identical CDR3. The CDR3 consists of 14 residues. CDR1 and CDR2 from the germline V gene are MNHNY and SVGAGI (reference sequence). V dropped 6 bases and J dropped 3; count of bases not matched to a gene: 3. The sample belongs to a study of T cell responses to AZD1222 COVID-19 vaccine. Some clones are missing from TCRdb's copy, which holds only in-frame ones; the method was immunoSEQ multiplex PCR. The sample has some 25,000 clones; 88% are singletons. Study-wide results and limits: Repertoires were sampled only after the peak T cell response. Variant regions that are unmutated are reportedly the target of nearly half of spike-specific TCRs. Seropositive at baseline were only a handful of AZD1222 recipients. The donors showed a predominance of white British ancestry and of females, with possible underestimation of clonal diversity.

Material: peripheral blood, obtained 28 days after the second AZD1222 dose. The chain couples TRBV6-6 to TRBJ1-2, with 11 nucleotides matching TRBD1. The TCR was taken from an adult who received the AZD1222 COVID-19 vaccine. CDR3: CASSRTGGDYGYTF. CDR3 DNA sequence: TGTGCCAGCAGCAGGACAGGGGGCGACTATGGCTACACCTTC.